This TCR beta chain was documented in a study of T cells of healthy individuals. The germline V gene has CDR1 SGHRS and CDR2 YFSETQ. Trimming took off 3 bases at V and 2 bases at J, with 12 bases between the two ends. This CDR3 has 14 residues. In TCRdb, the 5' RACE reads were re-called with MiXCR into one record per CDR3 protein. The table shows 55,000 to 65,000 distinct CDR3 sequences, with around 15% occurring only once. There are a few counts of this clonotype. The clonotype comes from a human donor in good health. V usage is TRBV5-1 and J usage is TRBJ2-7, with D possibly matching TRBD1 (7 bases). CDR3 sequence (DNA): TGCGCCAGCAGCTCGGGGGACAGCACCTACGAGCAGTACTTC. Translating it yields CASSSGDSTYEQYF. The full variable domain, in which reference TRBV5-1 and TRBJ2-7 provide the parts outside the CDR3, is KAGVTQTPRYLIKTRGQQVTLSCSPISGHRSVSWYQQTPGQGLQFLFEYFSETQRNKGNFPGRFSGRQFSNSRSEMNVSTLELGDSALYLCASSSGDSTYEQYFGPGTRLTVT.